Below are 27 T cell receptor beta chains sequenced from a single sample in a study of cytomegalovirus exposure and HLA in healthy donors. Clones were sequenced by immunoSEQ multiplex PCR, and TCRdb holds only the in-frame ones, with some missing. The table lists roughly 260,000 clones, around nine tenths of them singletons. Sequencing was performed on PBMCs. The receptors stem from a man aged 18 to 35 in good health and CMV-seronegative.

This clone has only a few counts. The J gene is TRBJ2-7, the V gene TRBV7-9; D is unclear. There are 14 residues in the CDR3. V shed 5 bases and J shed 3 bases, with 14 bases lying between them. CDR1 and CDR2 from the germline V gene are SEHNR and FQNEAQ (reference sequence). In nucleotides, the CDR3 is TGTGCCAGCAGCGATACTACTAAGTACTACGAGCAGTACTTC. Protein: CASSDTTKYYEQYF.

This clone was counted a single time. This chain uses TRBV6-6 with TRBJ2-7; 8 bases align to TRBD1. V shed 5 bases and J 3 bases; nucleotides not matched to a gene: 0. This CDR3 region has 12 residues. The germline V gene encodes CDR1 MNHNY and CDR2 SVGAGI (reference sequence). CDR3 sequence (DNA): TGTGCCAGCAGTGGACAGGGCTACGAGCAGTACTTC. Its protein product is CASSGQGYEQYF.

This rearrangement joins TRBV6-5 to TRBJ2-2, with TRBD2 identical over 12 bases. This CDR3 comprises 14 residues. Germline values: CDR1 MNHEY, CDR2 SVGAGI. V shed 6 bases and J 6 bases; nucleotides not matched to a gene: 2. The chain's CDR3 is CASRTSGSSGELFF. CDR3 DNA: TGTGCCAGCAGGACTAGCGGGAGCTCCGGGGAGCTGTTTTTT.

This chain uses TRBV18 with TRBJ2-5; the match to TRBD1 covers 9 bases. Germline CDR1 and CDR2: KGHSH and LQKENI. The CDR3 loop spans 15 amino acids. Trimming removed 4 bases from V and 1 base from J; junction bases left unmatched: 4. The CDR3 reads CASSLQTGGQETQYF. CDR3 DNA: TGTGCCAGCTCACTCCAGACAGGGGGCCAAGAGACCCAGTACTTC.

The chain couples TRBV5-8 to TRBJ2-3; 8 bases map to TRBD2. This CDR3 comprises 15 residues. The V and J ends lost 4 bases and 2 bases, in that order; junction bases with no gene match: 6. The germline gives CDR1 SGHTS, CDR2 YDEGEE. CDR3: CASSRGGRVTDTQYF. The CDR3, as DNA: TGTGCCAGCAGCCGGGGGGGGCGAGTCACAGATACGCAGTATTTT.

The CDR3, as DNA: TGCAGTGCCCAGAATTACAATGAGCAGTTCTTC. Protein sequence: CSAQNYNEQFF. V gene TRBV20-1 combines with J gene TRBJ2-1; D unresolved. Germline V gene sequence: CDR1 DFQATT, CDR2 SNEGSKA (reference sequence). The CDR3 consists of 11 residues. The V and J ends lost 6 bases and 4 bases respectively, with 7 bases between them.

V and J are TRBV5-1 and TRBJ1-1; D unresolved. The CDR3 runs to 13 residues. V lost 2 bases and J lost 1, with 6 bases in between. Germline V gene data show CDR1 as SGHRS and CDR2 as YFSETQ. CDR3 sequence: CASSFMANTEAFF. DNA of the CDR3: TGCGCCAGCAGCTTTATGGCGAACACTGAAGCTTTCTTT.

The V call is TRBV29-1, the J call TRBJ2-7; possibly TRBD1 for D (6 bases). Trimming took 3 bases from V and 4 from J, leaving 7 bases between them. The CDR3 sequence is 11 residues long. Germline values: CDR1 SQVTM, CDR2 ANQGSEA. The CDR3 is CSVDRGYEQYF. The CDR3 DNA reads TGCAGCGTTGATAGGGGGTACGAGCAGTACTTC.

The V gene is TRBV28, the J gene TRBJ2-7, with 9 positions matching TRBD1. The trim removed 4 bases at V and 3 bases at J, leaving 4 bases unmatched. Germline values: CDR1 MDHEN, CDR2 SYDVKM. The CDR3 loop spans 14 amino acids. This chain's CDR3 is CASSWATGGYEQYF. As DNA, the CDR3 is TGTGCCAGCAGTTGGGCGACAGGGGGCTACGAGCAGTACTTC.

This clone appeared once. CDR3 in DNA: TGTGCCAGCAGCTTAAATGGGGGGGATGAGCAGTTCTTC. Translated, it gives CASSLNGGDEQFF. This chain joins TRBV11-2 and TRBJ2-1, with 7 bases identical to TRBD2. This CDR3 has 13 residues. Germline CDR1 and CDR2: SGHAT and FQNNGV. V gave up 2 bases and J gave up 8 bases; unmatched junction bases: 3.

In DNA, the CDR3 is TGTGCCAGCAGTTACCCAGGGGCAGAGACCCAGTACTTC. Residues: CASSYPGAETQYF. The chain combines TRBV6-5 with TRBJ2-5; weak D call: TRBD1 (6 bases). Germline V CDR1 and CDR2: MNHEY, SVGAGI. CDR3 length: 13 amino acids. V shed 2 bases and J shed 4 bases, with 8 bases lying between them.

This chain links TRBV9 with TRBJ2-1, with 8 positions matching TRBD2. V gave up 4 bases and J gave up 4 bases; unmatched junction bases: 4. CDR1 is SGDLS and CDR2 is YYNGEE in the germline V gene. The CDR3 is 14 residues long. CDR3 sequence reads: CASSLSGTYNEQFF. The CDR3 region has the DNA TGTGCCAGCAGCCTTAGCGGGACTTACAATGAGCAGTTCTTC.

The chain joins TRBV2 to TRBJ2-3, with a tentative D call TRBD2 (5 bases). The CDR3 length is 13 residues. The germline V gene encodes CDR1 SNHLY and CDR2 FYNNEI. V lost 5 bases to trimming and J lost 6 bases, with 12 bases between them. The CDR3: CASSQVSGDTQYF. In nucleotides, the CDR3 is TGTGCCAGCAGTCAAGTCTCGGGGGATACGCAGTATTTT. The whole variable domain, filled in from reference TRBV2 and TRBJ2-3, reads EPEVTQTPSHQVTQMGQEVILRCVPISNHLYFYWYRQILGQKVEFLVSFYNNEISEKSEIFDDQFSVERPDGSNFTLKIRSTKLEDSAMYFCASSQVSGDTQYFGPGTRLTVL.

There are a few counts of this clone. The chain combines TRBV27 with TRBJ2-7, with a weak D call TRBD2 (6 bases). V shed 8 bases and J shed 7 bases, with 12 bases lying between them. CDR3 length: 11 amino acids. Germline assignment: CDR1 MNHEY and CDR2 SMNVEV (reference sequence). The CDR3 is CASGRAGEQYF. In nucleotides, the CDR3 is TGTGCCAGCGGCCGGGCGGGGGAGCAGTACTTC.

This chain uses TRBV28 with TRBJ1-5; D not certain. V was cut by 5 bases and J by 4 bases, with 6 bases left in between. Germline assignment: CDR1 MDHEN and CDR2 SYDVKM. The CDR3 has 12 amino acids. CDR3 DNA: TGTGCCAGCAGTATCCTAAATCAGCCCCAGCATTTT. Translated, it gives CASSILNQPQHF.

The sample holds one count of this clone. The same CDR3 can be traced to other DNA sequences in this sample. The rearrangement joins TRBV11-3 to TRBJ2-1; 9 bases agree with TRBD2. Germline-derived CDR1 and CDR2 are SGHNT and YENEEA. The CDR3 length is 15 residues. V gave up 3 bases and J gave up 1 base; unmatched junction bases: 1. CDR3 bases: TGTGCCAGCAGCTTGCTAGCGGGATCCTACAATGAGCAGTTCTTC. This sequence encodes CASSLLAGSYNEQFF.

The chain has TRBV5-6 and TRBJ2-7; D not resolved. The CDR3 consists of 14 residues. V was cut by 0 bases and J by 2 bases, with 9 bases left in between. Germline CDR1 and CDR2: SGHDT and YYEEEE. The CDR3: CASSLVANTYEQYF. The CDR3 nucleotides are TGTGCCAGCAGCTTGGTCGCCAACACCTACGAGCAGTACTTC.

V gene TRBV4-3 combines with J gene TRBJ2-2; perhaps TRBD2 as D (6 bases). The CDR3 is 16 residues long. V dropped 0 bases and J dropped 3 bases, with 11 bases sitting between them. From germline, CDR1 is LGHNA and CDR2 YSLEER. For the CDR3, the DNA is TGCGCCAGCAGCCAAGACCAGTGGGGGGACACCGGGGAGCTGTTTTTT. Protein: CASSQDQWGDTGELFF.

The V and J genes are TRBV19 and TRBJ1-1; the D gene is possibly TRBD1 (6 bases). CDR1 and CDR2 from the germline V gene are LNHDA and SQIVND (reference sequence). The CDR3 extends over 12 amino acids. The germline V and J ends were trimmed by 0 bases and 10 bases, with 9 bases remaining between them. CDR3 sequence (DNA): TGTGCCAGTAGTATAGATGGACAGACAGCTTTCTTT. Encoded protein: CASSIDGQTAFF.

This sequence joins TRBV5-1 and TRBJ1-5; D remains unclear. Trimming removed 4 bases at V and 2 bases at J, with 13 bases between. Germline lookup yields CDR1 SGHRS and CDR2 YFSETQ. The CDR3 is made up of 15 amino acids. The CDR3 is CASSPNTGGNQPQHF. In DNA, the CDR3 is TGCGCCAGCAGCCCGAACACCGGGGGCAATCAGCCCCAGCATTTT.

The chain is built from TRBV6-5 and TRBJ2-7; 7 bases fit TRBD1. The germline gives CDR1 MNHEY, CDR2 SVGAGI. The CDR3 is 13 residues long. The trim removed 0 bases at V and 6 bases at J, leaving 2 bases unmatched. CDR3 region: CASSYSQGSEQYF. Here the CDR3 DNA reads TGTGCCAGCAGTTACTCACAGGGGAGCGAGCAGTACTTC.

The CDR3 nucleotides are TGTGCCAGCAAAGACAGTAACAATCAGCCCCAGCATTTT. It yields the protein CASKDSNNQPQHF. V usage is TRBV2 and J usage is TRBJ1-5; tentatively, D is TRBD1 (5 bases). The germline V gene encodes CDR1 SNHLY and CDR2 FYNNEI. The CDR3 has 13 residues. V gave up 7 bases and J gave up 3 bases, with 10 bases separating them.

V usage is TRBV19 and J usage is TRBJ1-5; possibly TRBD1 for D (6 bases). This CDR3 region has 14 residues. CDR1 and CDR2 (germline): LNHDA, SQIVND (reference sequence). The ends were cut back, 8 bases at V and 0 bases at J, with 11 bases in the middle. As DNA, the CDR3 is TGTGCCAGTGGGGACATTTTTAGCAATCAGCCCCAGCATTTT. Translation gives CASGDIFSNQPQHF.

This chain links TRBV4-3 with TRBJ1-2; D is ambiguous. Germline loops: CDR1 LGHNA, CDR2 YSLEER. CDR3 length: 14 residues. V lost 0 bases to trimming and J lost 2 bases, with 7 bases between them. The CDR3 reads CASSQDYNNYGYTF. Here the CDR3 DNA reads TGCGCCAGCAGCCAAGATTACAACAACTATGGCTACACCTTC.

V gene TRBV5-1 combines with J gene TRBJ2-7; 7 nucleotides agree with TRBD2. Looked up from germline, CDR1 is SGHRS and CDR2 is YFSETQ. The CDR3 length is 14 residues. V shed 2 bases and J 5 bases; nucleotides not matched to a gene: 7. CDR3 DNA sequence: TGCGCCAGCAGCTTTGCGGGGGTGAGTGACGAGCAGTACTTC. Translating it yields CASSFAGVSDEQYF.

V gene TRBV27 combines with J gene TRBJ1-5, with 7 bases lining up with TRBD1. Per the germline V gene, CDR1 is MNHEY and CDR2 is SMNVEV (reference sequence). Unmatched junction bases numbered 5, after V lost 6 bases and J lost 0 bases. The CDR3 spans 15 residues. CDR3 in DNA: TGTGCCAGCAGATTTAGACAGGGTAGCAATCAGCCCCAGCATTTT. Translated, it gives CASRFRQGSNQPQHF.

The CDR3 region has the DNA TGTGCCAGCAGCCTCCCGGGTCCCGGGGAGCTGTTTTTT. Encoded protein: CASSLPGPGELFF. The chain couples TRBV11-2 to TRBJ2-2; D is undetermined. Per the germline V gene, CDR1 is SGHAT and CDR2 is FQNNGV. This CDR3 is 13 amino acids long. Trimming removed 5 bases from V and 6 bases from J, with 10 bases in between.